This TCR beta chain was identified during a study of vaccination and CD4 T cells after COVID-19. Looking at the study overall: Post-COVID samples had a sampling time that fell a median roughly 92 days after diagnosis (range 35 to 161).

TCRdb used MiXCR to reprocess the PCR reads, holding one entry per CDR3 protein. The table has approximately 36,000 distinct CDR3 sequences, 36% seen once. The study's findings and limits: Convalescent patients displayed spike mono-reactivity in 304 of 307 vaccine-specific clones.

Time point given: late sampling 161 to 241 days after vaccination in three convalescent patients. This clonotype was observed a handful of times. Its specificity is not known. This clonotype was sampled from a human donor who had recovered from COVID-19. The sample was CD4+ T cells from blood, taken about 7 months after SARS-CoV-2 vaccination.

The CDR3 region is CASSPLAVVTQYF. DNA of the CDR3: TGTGCCAGCAGCCCTTTGGCGGTTGTGACCCAGTACTTC. This chain joins TRBV7-2 and TRBJ2-5; D gene unclear. This CDR3 region has 13 residues. The germline V gene has CDR1 SGHTA and CDR2 FQGNSA. The ends were cut back, 5 bases at V and 7 bases at J, with 14 bases in the middle.